The rows below give T cell receptor beta chains drawn from one sample of a study of siplizumab effects on memory and regulatory T cells. Generated by immunoSEQ multiplex PCR, the TCRdb table keeps only in-frame clones and is missing some. Of more than 95,000 clones listed, 85% to 95% were seen once; the top ten hold approximately 0.6%. The sample was Tregs sorted from blood. The origin of the receptors is a human donor in good health. Each CDR3 is given with its conserved first and last residue.

TRBV14 | CASSPPEFSYGYTF
TRBV7-8 | CASSLGPAKWEQYF
TRBV15 | CATGWGTNNSPLHF
TRBV19 | CASSIRGGPGANVLTF
TRBV27 | CASSLAFTYNEQFF
TRBV29-1 | CSVELAKNIQYF
TRBV6-1 | CASSEGTRNGYTF
TRBV19 | CASSMQGAGTQYF
TRBV21-1 | CASRKRDPPTWEYF
TRBV6-5 | CAITPDSYTEAFF
TRBV10-3 | CASNGQGGNQPQHF
TRBV5-4 | CASSLGLADKRETQYF
TRBV4-1 | CASSQDILPGTPKAFF
TRBV6-1 | CASKSGGAWNEQFF
TRBV10-2 | CASSLAGRDYEQYF
TRBV27 | CASSFVGKGEKLFF
TRBV18 | CASSPGGPIGDTQYF
TRBV9 | CASSVGRVFTDTQYF
TRBV9 | CASSVVQTSTDTQYF
TRBV2 | CASSGSSYEQYF
TRBV5-1 | CASRYGRNYGYTF
TRBV7-2 | CASSLISSGTYYEQYF
TRBV11-3 | CASSRQMNTEAFF
TRBV15 | CATSRPGGTEAFF
TRBV20-1 | CSALGSGYTF
TRBV4-3 | CASSQDRSGHTEAFF
TRBV7-2 | CASSSEVLTGSPLHF
TRBV15 | CATSRDVRNTEAFF
TRBV5-1 | CASSGQGARETQYF
TRBV15 | CATSRDSGRTYEQYF
TRBV18 | CASSPPEKGYEAFF
TRBV7-2 | CASSGRVVNTEAFF
TRBV11-3 | CASSLRLAGPLQETQYF
TRBV25-1 | CASSDGGFNQPQHF
TRBV9 | CASSAVPNEKLFF
TRBV6-1 | CASSEVPGLGHNEQFF
TRBV9 | CASSHQGDQETQYF
TRBV10-3 | CATLGQGAEAFF
TRBV7-9 | CASSLWQGDSNQPQHF
TRBV10-3 | CAIRPTGGTEAFF
TRBV4-1 | CASSQDPRQATRYGYTF
TRBV7-4 | CASSLGAVCGRPAGGTGELFF
TRBV11-2 | CASSRLGEQFF
TRBV11-2 | CASTPSYEQYF
TRBV7-8 | CASSVRDNYNEQFF
TRBV2 | CASSRDRGSTDTQYF
TRBV10-3 | CAISGEGRSRARTEAFF
TRBV2 | CASRQQVAKNIQYF
TRBV23-1 | CASSQTDSFNEQFF
TRBV2 | CASTRGSYEQYF
TRBV21-1 | CASSMPDTQYF
TRBV7-8 | CASSLGQNTEAFF
TRBV14 | CASSQLQGNTEAFF
TRBV7-9 | CASSPTGTSGGYQETQYF